This TCR beta chain originates from a study of blood T cell repertoires in COVID-19. The CDR3 contains 17 residues. Between the trimmed V and J ends, which lost 3 bases and 1 base, there was a span of 16 bases. In germline, CDR1 is ENHRY, CDR2 SYGVKD. Assay used: immunoSEQ multiplex PCR; TCRdb lists only in-frame clones, some missing. The sample yields about 90,000 clones, over 80% seen once. The chain combines TRBV10-3 with TRBJ1-5; D is unresolved. The TCR sequence derives from a human donor with active COVID-19. The donor label of this sample is uncertain. Sequenced: peripheral blood. CDR3 residues: CAISEGGGLESNQPQHF. The CDR3 nucleotides are TGTGCCATCAGTGAAGGAGGAGGGTTAGAAAGCAATCAGCCCCAGCATTTT.